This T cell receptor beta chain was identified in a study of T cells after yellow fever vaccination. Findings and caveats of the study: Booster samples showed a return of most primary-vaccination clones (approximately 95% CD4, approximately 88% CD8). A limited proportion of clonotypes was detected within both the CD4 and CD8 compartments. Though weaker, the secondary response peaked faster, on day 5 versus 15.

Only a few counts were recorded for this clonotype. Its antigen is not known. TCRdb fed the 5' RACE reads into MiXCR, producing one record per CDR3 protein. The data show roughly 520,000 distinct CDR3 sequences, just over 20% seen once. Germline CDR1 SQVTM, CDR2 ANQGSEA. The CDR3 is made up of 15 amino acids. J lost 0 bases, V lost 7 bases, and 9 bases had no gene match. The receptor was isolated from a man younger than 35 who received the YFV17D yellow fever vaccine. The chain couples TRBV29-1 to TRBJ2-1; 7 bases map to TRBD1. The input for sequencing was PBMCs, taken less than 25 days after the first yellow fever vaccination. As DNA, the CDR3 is TGCAGCGCCACAGGGGCCTTCAGCTCCTACAATGAGCAGTTCTTC. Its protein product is CSATGAFSSYNEQFF.